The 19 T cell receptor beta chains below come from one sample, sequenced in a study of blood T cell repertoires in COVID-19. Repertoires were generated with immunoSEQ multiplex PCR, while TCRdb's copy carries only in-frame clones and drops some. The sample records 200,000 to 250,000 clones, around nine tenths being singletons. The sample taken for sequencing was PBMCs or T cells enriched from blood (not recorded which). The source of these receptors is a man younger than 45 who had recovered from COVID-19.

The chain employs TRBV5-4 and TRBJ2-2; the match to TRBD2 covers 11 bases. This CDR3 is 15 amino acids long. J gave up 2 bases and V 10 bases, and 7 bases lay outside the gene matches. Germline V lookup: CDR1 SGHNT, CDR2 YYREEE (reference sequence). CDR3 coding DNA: TGTGCCTGGGATGGACTAGCGGGTAACACCGGGGAGCTGTTTTTT. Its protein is CAWDGLAGNTGELFF.

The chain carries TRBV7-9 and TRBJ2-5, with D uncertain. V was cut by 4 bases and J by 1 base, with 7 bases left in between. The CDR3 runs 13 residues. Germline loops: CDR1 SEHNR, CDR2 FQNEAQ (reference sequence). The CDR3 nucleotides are TGTGCCAGCAGCTCCTACAGCCAAGAGACCCAGTACTTC. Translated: CASSSYSQETQYF.

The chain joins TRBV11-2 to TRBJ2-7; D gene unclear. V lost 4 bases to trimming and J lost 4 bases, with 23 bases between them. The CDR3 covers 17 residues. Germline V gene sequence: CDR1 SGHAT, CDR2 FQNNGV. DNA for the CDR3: TGTGCCAGCAGCTCGATCTTTACACGACAAGCTTCTTACGAGCAGTACTTC. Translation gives CASSSIFTRQASYEQYF.

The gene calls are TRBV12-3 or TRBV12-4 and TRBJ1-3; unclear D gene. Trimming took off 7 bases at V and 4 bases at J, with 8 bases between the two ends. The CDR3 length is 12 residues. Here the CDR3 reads CASNTRGNTIYF. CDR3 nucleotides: TGTGCCAGCAATACTCGAGGAAACACCATATATTTT.

CDR3 loop: CSVREGRVTEAFF. DNA for the CDR3: TGCAGCGTCCGGGAGGGAAGGGTGACTGAAGCTTTCTTT. The chain employs TRBV29-1 and TRBJ1-1; D is unresolved. Trimming pared 6 bases from V and 5 bases from J, leaving 16 bases between. There are 13 residues in the CDR3. The germline CDR1 and CDR2 sequences are SQVTM and ANQGSEA.

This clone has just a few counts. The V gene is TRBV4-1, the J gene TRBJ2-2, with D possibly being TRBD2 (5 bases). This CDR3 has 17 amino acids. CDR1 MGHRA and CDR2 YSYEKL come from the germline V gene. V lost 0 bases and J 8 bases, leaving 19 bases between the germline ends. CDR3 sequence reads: CASSQEGGAAVRGELFF. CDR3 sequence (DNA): TGCGCCAGCAGCCAAGAGGGTGGAGCGGCGGTGAGAGGGGAGCTGTTTTTT.

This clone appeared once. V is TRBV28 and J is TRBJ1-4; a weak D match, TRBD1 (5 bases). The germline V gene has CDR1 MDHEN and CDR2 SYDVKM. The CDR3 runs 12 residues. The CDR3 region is CSSTDENEKLFF. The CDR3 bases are TGTTCATCGACAGATGAAAATGAAAAACTGTTTTTT.

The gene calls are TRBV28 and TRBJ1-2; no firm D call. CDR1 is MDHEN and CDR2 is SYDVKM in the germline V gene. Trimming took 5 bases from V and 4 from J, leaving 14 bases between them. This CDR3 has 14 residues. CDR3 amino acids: CASSTVYGSYGYTF. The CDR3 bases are TGTGCCAGCAGTACGGTGTACGGGTCCTATGGCTACACCTTC.

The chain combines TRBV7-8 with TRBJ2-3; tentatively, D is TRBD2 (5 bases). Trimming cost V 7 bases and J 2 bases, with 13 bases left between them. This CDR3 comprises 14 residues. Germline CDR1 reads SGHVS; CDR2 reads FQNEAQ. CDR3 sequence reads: CASTPLASTDTQYF. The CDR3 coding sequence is TGTGCCAGCACCCCTCTAGCCTCCACAGATACGCAGTATTTT. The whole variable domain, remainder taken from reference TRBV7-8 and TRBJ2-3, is GAGVSQSPRYKVAKRGQDVALRCDPISGHVSLFWYQQALGQGPEFLTYFQNEAQLDKSGLPSDRFFAERPEGSVSTLKIQRTQQEDSAVYLCASTPLASTDTQYFGPGTRLTVL.

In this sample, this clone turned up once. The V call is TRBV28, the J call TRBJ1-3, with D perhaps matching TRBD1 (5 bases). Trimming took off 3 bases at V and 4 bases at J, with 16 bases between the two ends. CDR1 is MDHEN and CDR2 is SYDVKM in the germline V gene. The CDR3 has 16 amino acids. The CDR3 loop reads CASSFLSRGLGNTIYF. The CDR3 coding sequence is TGTGCCAGCAGTTTCCTCTCGCGGGGGTTAGGAAACACCATATATTTT.

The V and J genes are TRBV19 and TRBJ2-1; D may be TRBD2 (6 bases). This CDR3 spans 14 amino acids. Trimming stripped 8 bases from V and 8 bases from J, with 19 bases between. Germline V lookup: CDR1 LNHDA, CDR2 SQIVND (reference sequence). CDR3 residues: CASGRGEVYYEQFF. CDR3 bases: TGTGCCAGTGGCCGTGGGGAGGTGTATTATGAGCAGTTCTTC.

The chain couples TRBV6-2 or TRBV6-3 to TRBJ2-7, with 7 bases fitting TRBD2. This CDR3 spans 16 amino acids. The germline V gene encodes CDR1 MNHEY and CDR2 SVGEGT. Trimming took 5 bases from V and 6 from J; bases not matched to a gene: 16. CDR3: CASSTRTRSGAVEQYF. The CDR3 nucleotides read TGTGCCAGCAGTACCCGGACGAGGAGCGGGGCTGTCGAGCAGTACTTC.

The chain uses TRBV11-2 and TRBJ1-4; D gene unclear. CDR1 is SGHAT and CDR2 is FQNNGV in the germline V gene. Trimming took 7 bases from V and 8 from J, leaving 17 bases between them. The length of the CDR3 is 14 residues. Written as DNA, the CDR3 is TGTGCCAGCACCCAATGGGAGAAAGTAGAAAAACTGTTTTTT. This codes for CASTQWEKVEKLFF.

The CDR3 reads CASSYRGSRETQYF. The CDR3 DNA reads as TGTGCCAGCAGTTACCGCGGGAGTCGGGAGACCCAGTACTTC. The chain joins TRBV6-5 to TRBJ2-5; 7 bases are a match to TRBD2. Germline V gene lookup returns CDR1 MNHEY and CDR2 SVGAGI. The CDR3 spans 14 residues. Losses at the gene ends were 2 bases for V and 5 bases for J; bases not matched to a gene: 5.

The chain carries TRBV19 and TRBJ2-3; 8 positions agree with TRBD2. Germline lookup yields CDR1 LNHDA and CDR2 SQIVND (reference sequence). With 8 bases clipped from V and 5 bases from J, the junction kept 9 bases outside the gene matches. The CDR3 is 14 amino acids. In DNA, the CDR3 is TGTGCCAGTCACAGCGGGAGAGTAAAAGATACGCAGTATTTT. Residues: CASHSGRVKDTQYF.

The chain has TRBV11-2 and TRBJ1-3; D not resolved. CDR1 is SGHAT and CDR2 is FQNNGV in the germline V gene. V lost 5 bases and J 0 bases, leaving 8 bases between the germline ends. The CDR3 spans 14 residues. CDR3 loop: CASSGRFSGNTIYF. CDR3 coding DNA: TGTGCCAGCAGCGGCCGATTCTCTGGAAACACCATATATTTT.

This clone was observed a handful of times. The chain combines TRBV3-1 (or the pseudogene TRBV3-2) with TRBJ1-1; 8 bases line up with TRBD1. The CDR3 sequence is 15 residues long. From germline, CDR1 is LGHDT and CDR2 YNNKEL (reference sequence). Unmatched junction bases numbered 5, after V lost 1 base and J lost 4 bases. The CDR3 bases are TGTGCCAGCAGCCAAGGGACAGGGTCGAGCACTGAAGCTTTCTTT. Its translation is CASSQGTGSSTEAFF.

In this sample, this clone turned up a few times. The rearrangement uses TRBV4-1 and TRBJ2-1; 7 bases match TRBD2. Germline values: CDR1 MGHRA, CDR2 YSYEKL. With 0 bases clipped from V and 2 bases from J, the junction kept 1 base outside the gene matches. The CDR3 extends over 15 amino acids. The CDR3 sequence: CASSQDGTTYNEQFF. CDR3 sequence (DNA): TGCGCCAGCAGCCAAGATGGGACTACCTACAATGAGCAGTTCTTC.

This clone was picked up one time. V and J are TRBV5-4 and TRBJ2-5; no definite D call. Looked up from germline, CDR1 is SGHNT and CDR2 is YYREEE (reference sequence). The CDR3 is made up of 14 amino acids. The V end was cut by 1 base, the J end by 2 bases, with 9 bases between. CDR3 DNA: TGTGCCAGCAGCTTGAAATCAGGTCAAGAGACCCAGTACTTC. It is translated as CASSLKSGQETQYF.